This is a list of T cell receptor beta chains from one sample in a study of T cell repertoires in cytomegalovirus infection. TCRdb ran MiXCR on the reads and lists one entry per CDR3 protein. This table holds some 250,000 distinct CDR3 sequences, 9.1% found once. The specimen was PBMCs. Receptors were obtained from a human donor in good health (CMV status not recorded). Some clones in this sample may be carry-over from other donors' samples. Both conserved end residues are part of each CDR3. A D gene is named only where the DNA matches it firmly. The listing skips clone size in some rows; elsewhere it reads once, few, many or a size class.

J gene,V gene,clone size,D gene,CDR3 DNA,CDR3 protein
TRBJ2-7,TRBV28,.,TRBD2,TGTGCCAGCAGAAAGGGACTAGCCAGCTCCTACGAGCAGTACTTC,CASRKGLASSYEQYF
TRBJ1-2,TRBV19,.,.,TGTGCCAGTAGTCCCCTCTATAAGAATGGCGGCTACACCTTC,CASSPLYKNGGYTF
TRBJ2-3,TRBV7-2,many,TRBD2,TGTGCCAGCAGCCTTAGCGGGGGGTATATTGATACGCAGTATTTT,CASSLSGGYIDTQYF
TRBJ2-7,TRBV30,.,.,TGTGCCTGGAGTTACAGGGTCTACGAGCAGTACTTC,CAWSYRVYEQYF
TRBJ2-5,TRBV12-3/TRBV12-4,few,TRBD1,TGTGCCAGCAGCAGCCAGACAGGGGCAGAGACCCAGTACTTC,CASSSQTGAETQYF
TRBJ1-2,TRBV28,many,.,TGTGCCAGCAGTCAAAACATGAACTATGGCTACACCTTC,CASSQNMNYGYTF
TRBJ1-1,TRBV28,.,TRBD1,TGTGCCAGCAGACCAGGGGGGATGAACACTGAAGCTTTCTTT,CASRPGGMNTEAFF
TRBJ1-1,TRBV7-6,many,.,TGTGCCAGCAGCGTGAGAGGGGGCACTGAAGCTTTCTTT,CASSVRGGTEAFF
TRBJ1-6,TRBV7-8,many,TRBD1,TGTGCCAGCAGCTGGGGACAGGGATTATTAGGAGATTCACCCCTCCACTTT,CASSWGQGLLGDSPLHF
TRBJ2-5,TRBV7-6,many,TRBD2,TGTGCCAGCAGCTTAAACGGGGGGGCCCCCAGGGGAGAGACCCAGTACTTC,CASSLNGGAPRGETQYF
TRBJ2-3,TRBV7-2,many,.,TGTGCCAGCAGCTTAGGGTGGGGGTTTGCAGATACGCAGTATTTT,CASSLGWGFADTQYF
TRBJ2-7,TRBV19,.,TRBD2,TGTGCCAGCGCCACTAGCGGGAGGTCCTACGAGCAGTACTTC,CASATSGRSYEQYF
TRBJ2-1,TRBV7-2,many,TRBD2,TGTGCCAGCAGGGGCCGGGGGGGCTTAGATGAGCAGTTCTTC,CASRGRGGLDEQFF
TRBJ1-1,TRBV6-6,.,.,TGTGCCCGCAATCCCATGACACTGATGAACACTGAAGCTTTCTTT,CARNPMTLMNTEAFF
TRBJ1-6,TRBV7-2,many,.,TGTGCCAGCAGCTTAGGGAACACGATCGGGGATTCACCCCTCCACTTT,CASSLGNTIGDSPLHF
TRBJ1-4,TRBV7-9,.,TRBD1,TGTGCCAGCAGCTTGGGGACAGGGATGAGCCGGGGGGAAAAACTGTTTTTT,CASSLGTGMSRGEKLFF